This T cell receptor (beta chain) came from a study of OX40 agonist ivuxolimab in advanced cancers. As for the study in general: From about 23 to 85 years was the age range, with a mean of roughly 59 years, and 65% to 90% were male.

This clone has just a few counts. Trimming removed 2 bases at V and 1 base at J, with 7 bases between. This CDR3 has 14 amino acids. Germline CDR1 is SGHDT and CDR2 is YYEEEE. Here immunoSEQ multiplex PCR was the method, and the copy in TCRdb shows in-frame clones only, minus some. The table has around 86,000 clones, 85% to 95% seen once. The receptor's source is an adult with an advanced solid tumor such as melanoma, head and neck, liver or kidney cancer. The sequences come from CD4+ or CD8+ T cells sorted from blood, collected in a trial of the OX40 agonist ivuxolimab. The V gene is TRBV5-6, the J gene TRBJ1-5; tentatively, D is TRBD1 (6 bases). The CDR3 loop reads CASSLQGSNQPQHF. The CDR3 region has the DNA TGTGCCAGCAGCTTACAGGGAAGCAATCAGCCCCAGCATTTT.